These 17 T cell receptor beta chains were sequenced from one sample in a study of T cells in Graves' hyperthyroidism and ophthalmopathy. Authors of the study amplified TCR beta CDR3 regions from RNA transcripts. First-round RT-PCR with HTBI primers amplified the TCR CDR3 region. In TCRdb, the multiplex PCR reads were re-called with MiXCR into one record per CDR3 protein. This table has nearly 750,000 distinct CDR3 sequences, just over 35% appearing once. Sequenced: blood. Every receptor here comes from a middle-aged woman with Graves' hyperthyroidism.

This sequence joins TRBV7-2 and TRBJ1-4, with 10 bases lining up with TRBD1. Germline V CDR1 and CDR2: SGHTA, FQGNSA. There are 15 residues in the CDR3. The junction had 4 bases not matched to a gene; V was cut back by 1 base and J by 8 bases. The CDR3 here is CASSLGTGGREKLFF. The CDR3 bases are TGTGCCAGCAGCTTAGGGACAGGGGGAAGAGAAAAACTGTTTTTT.

Concerning this clonotype: Possible read error: a much larger clone is one base away. The chain combines TRBV12-3 or TRBV12-4 with TRBJ1-2, with no clear D. CDR3 size: 12 residues. Trimming shortened V by 4 bases and J by 4 bases, and 7 bases separated the two germline ends. The DNA for the CDR3 is TGTGCCAGCAGTTCCTCTAGCTATGGCTACACCTTC. Translated: CASSSSSYGYTF.

Only one count was recorded for this clonotype. Given a much more abundant clone one base away, this may be a read error. This sequence joins TRBV20-1 and TRBJ1-6; D ambiguous. Germline CDR1 DFQATT, CDR2 SNEGSKA (reference sequence). The CDR3 contains 13 residues. V lost 3 bases, J lost 6 bases, and 9 bases lay in between. The CDR3: CSASELGNSPLHF. The CDR3 DNA reads TGCAGTGCTAGTGAGCTTGGTAATTCACCCCTCCACTTT.

The table lists this clonotype with a few counts. The chain carries TRBV19 and TRBJ1-3; 7 bases map to TRBD1. V was pared by 6 bases and J by 2 bases, with 4 bases of the junction left unmatched. The length of the CDR3 is 14 residues. Germline V CDR1 and CDR2: LNHDA, SQIVND (reference sequence). The CDR3 loop is CASSAQGTGNTIYF. CDR3 nucleotides: TGTGCCAGTAGCGCACAGGGGACTGGAAACACCATATATTTT.

The CDR3 loop reads CASRGRVAFF. The CDR3 region has the DNA TGTGCCAGCCGGGGGCGCGTAGCTTTCTTT. The chain carries TRBV25-1 and TRBJ1-1, with D possibly being TRBD1 (6 bases). This CDR3 is 10 amino acids long. Trimming took 8 bases from V and 10 from J, leaving 11 bases between them. CDR1 and CDR2 (germline): MGHDK, SYGVNS.

This clonotype has ten or more counts. This chain uses TRBV10-3 with TRBJ1-1, with D perhaps matching TRBD1 (6 bases). Looked up from germline, CDR1 is ENHRY and CDR2 is SYGVKD. This CDR3 contains 14 residues. The germline V and J ends were trimmed by 6 bases and 3 bases, with 14 bases remaining between them. The CDR3 region is CAIRVQGKDTEAFF. The CDR3 bases are TGTGCCATCAGAGTACAGGGCAAGGACACTGAAGCTTTCTTT.

The rearrangement uses TRBV4-3 and TRBJ2-2; 7 nucleotides line up with TRBD2. In germline, CDR1 is LGHNA, CDR2 YSLEER. J gave up 0 bases and V 0 bases, and 4 bases lay outside the gene matches. The CDR3 totals 17 residues. CDR3 bases: TGCGCCAGCAGCCAAGATTGGGAGGGCGCGAACACCGGGGAGCTGTTTTTT. Residues: CASSQDWEGANTGELFF.

J is TRBJ2-7 and V is TRBV7-9, with D possibly TRBD1 on 5 matching bases. V was clipped by 5 bases and J by 3 bases, with 17 bases between them. The germline V gene has CDR1 SEHNR and CDR2 FQNEAQ (reference sequence). The CDR3 runs 15 residues. The CDR3 sequence: CASSTGSPQIYEQYF. The CDR3 nucleotides read TGTGCCAGCAGCACAGGAAGCCCACAGATCTACGAGCAGTACTTC.

This rearrangement joins TRBV10-3 to TRBJ2-7; 7 nucleotides line up with TRBD1. The CDR3 is 16 amino acids. The germline V gene has CDR1 ENHRY and CDR2 SYGVKD. Losses at the gene ends were 3 bases for V and 2 bases for J; bases not matched to a gene: 10. The CDR3 bases are TGTGCCATCAGTGATAAGGAGAGACAGGGAACCTACGAGCAGTACTTC. Translation: CAISDKERQGTYEQYF.

In regard to this clonotype: This could be a read error, since a much larger clone is one nucleotide away. V and J are TRBV10-2 and TRBJ2-7; possibly TRBD1 or TRBD2 for D (5 bases each). Between the trimmed V and J ends, which lost 7 bases and 4 bases, there was a span of 20 bases. Germline lookup yields CDR1 WSHSY and CDR2 SAAADI. The CDR3 covers 15 residues. CDR3 DNA: TGCGCCAGCAAAGATGAGGGGTTCAGATTGTACGAGCAGTACTTC. Translation gives CASKDEGFRLYEQYF.

The sample holds many counts of this clonotype. The V gene is TRBV10-3, the J gene TRBJ1-1; D gene unclear. The length of the CDR3 is 15 residues. The ends were cut back, 4 bases at V and 6 bases at J, with 18 bases in the middle. Looked up from germline, CDR1 is ENHRY and CDR2 is SYGVKD. CDR3 DNA sequence: TGTGCCATCAGTGGGACCGGAAACCTGGGCGCTGAAGCTTTCTTT. This encodes CAISGTGNLGAEAFF.

Comment on this clonotype: A much bigger clone sits one base away, suggesting this may be a read error. The rearrangement joins TRBV7-9 to TRBJ1-6; TRBD1 might be the D (6 bases). Germline V CDR1 and CDR2: SEHNR, FQNEAQ (reference sequence). CDR3 length equals 15 residues. The CDR3 region is CASSRVTGLDSPLHF. The CDR3 bases are TGCGCCAGCAGCCGGGTGACAGGCCTAGATTCACCCCTCCACTTT.

This clonotype showed up many times. The V and J genes are TRBV12-3 or TRBV12-4 and TRBJ1-6; no definite D call. CDR3 length: 13 amino acids. V was shortened by 3 bases and J by 4 bases, with 4 bases between the two germline ends. The CDR3 loop is CASSLLYNSPLHF. The CDR3 DNA reads as TGTGCCAGCAGTTTGCTGTATAATTCACCCCTCCACTTT.

A few counts support this clonotype. This chain uses TRBV7-8 with TRBJ1-4; 9 bases align to TRBD1. The CDR3 is 15 amino acids. The germline CDR1 and CDR2 sequences are SGHVS and FQNEAQ. V lost 4 bases, J lost 6 bases, and 6 bases stayed unmatched. The CDR3 region is CASSSPQGAYEKLFF. The CDR3 DNA reads TGTGCCAGCAGCTCACCACAGGGGGCGTATGAAAAACTGTTTTTT.

V gene TRBV15 combines with J gene TRBJ2-5; D unresolved. The CDR3 loop spans 16 amino acids. CDR1 LNHNV and CDR2 YYDKDF come from the germline V gene (reference sequence). Trimming removed 3 bases at V and 0 bases at J, with 14 bases between. The CDR3 region is CATSSFLGGYQETQYF. Written as DNA, the CDR3 is TGTGCCACCAGCAGCTTTCTTGGCGGTTACCAAGAGACCCAGTACTTC.

A word on this clonotype: One junction end disagrees with the germline gene, perhaps due to a read error. V and J are TRBV5-1 and TRBJ2-5; D perhaps matches TRBD1 (5 bases). The CDR3 has 16 amino acids. Per germline, CDR1 SGHRS and CDR2 YFSETQ. The chain's CDR3 is CASGLAQLGAMETQYF. CDR3 sequence (DNA): TGCGCCAGCGGCTTGGCCCAGCTTGGGGCCATGGAGACCCAGTACTTC.

This clonotype was observed a handful of times. This sequence joins TRBV19 and TRBJ2-7, with D maybe TRBD1 (5 bases). CDR1 and CDR2 from the germline V gene are LNHDA and SQIVND (reference sequence). CDR3 length: 13 amino acids. Trimming removed 9 bases from V and 2 bases from J, with 14 bases in between. Here the CDR3 reads CASAEQVPYEQYF. The CDR3 DNA reads TGTGCCAGCGCCGAACAGGTTCCCTACGAGCAGTACTTC. Using reference TRBV19 and TRBJ2-7 for the parts outside the CDR3, the full variable domain is DGGITQSPKYLFRKEGQNVTLSCEQNLNHDAMYWYRQDPGQGLRLIYYSQIVNDFQKGDIAEGYSVSREKKESFPLTVTSAQKNPTAFYLCASAEQVPYEQYFGPGTRLTVT.